This T cell receptor (beta chain) was retrieved from a study of blood T cell repertoires in COVID-19. Study-wide background: Specimens from acute and convalescent COVID-19 originated in the United States, Italy and Spain. Nucleic acid was either cDNA or gDNA, and it came from T cells, B-cell-depleted T cells, or PBMCs.

Under the authors' procedure: For nucleated cells, counts were estimated from reference gene primer amplification. Measured with immunoSEQ multiplex PCR; TCRdb has only the in-frame clones, and not every one. V and J calls and clone size are given by that table; D and trimming were obtained from the DNA. Among about 30,000 clones listed, 87% were seen once. V shed 2 bases and J shed 9 bases, with 11 bases lying between them. Germline CDR1 WNHNN, CDR2 SYGVQD (reference sequence). The CDR3 sequence is 13 residues long. Material for sequencing was peripheral blood. The source of this sequence is a man between 60 and 75 years old with active COVID-19. The J gene is TRBJ2-1, the V gene TRBV10-1; a possible D gene is TRBD2 (6 bases). The CDR3 sequence: CASSEAAGSEQFF. In DNA, the CDR3 is TGCGCCAGCAGTGAGGCGGCGGGGAGTGAGCAGTTCTTC.